The rows below give T cell receptor beta chains drawn from one sample of a study of PD-1 blockade in classical Hodgkin lymphoma. Using immunoSEQ multiplex PCR, the repertoire was profiled, and TCRdb retains in-frame clones only, with some absent. The table has roughly 140,000 clones, less than 80% seen once. The sample consisted of peripheral blood mononuclear cells (PBMCs), taken before the second cycle of nivolumab. The receptors originated from a human donor with classical Hodgkin lymphoma. Each CDR3 is given with its conserved first and last residue. A D gene is named only where the DNA matches it firmly. The size field is filled for only some rows; it gives once, few, many or a size class.

j_call d_call v_call clone_size cdr3_nt cdr3_aa
TRBJ1-2 . TRBV28 . TGTGCCAGCAGTTCAGTGGCCTATGGCTACACCTTC CASSSVAYGYTF
TRBJ2-7 . TRBV6-6 once TGTGCCAGCAGGATTCTGACCGGAGGGTACGAGCAGTACTTC CASRILTGGYEQYF
TRBJ1-4 TRBD1 TRBV7-9 . TGTGCCAGCAGCGTTCGCCCCGGGACAGGGGGCGAAAAACTGTTTTTT CASSVRPGTGGEKLFF
TRBJ2-1 . TRBV29-1 . TGCAGCGTTGAGGCCTCCGCTCTGTGGGTTGAGCAGTTCTTC CSVEASALWVEQFF
TRBJ2-2 . TRBV7-9 . TGTGCCAGCAGCTTATCTCGAAACACCGGGGAGCTGTTTTTT CASSLSRNTGELFF
TRBJ2-7 . TRBV18 . TGTGCCAGCTCACCACCAGGGGGATCCTACGAGCAGTACTTC CASSPPGGSYEQYF
TRBJ2-5 TRBD1 TRBV18 . TGTGCCAGCTCACGACAGGGCCAAGAGACCCAGTACTTC CASSRQGQETQYF
TRBJ2-5 . TRBV9 . TGTGCCAGCAGCGTAGACAGTCAAGAGACCCAGTACTTC CASSVDSQETQYF
TRBJ2-5 TRBD1 TRBV10-3 . TGTGCCATCAGTACCGGGACAGCCCAAGAGACCCAGTACTTC CAISTGTAQETQYF
TRBJ2-5 . TRBV28 few TGTGCCAGCAGCCCTAGGGTAGGGGAGACCCAGTACTTC CASSPRVGETQYF
TRBJ1-1 . TRBV11-1 . TGTGCCAGCAGCTTAGGGAGTGAAGCTTTCTTT CASSLGSEAFF
TRBJ2-2 TRBD2 TRBV5-4 . TGTGCCAGCAGCTTGTTAGCGGGAGACACCGGGGAGCTGTTTTTT CASSLLAGDTGELFF
TRBJ1-1 TRBD1 TRBV19 . TGTGCCAGTAGTCTACGGACAGGGGTTAACACTGAAGCTTTCTTT CASSLRTGVNTEAFF
TRBJ2-3 . TRBV9 . TGTGCCAGCAGCGTAGCTCAAGGGGGCACAGATACGCAGTATTTT CASSVAQGGTDTQYF
TRBJ2-7 TRBD1 TRBV18 . TGTGCCAGCTCACCGCCGGGACCAGGGGGCTACGAGCAGTACTTC CASSPPGPGGYEQYF
TRBJ1-2 TRBD1 TRBV10-3 . TGTGCCATCAGTGAGACCGGGGACAGGGTTGGCTACACCTTC CAISETGDRVGYTF
TRBJ2-7 . TRBV6-6 once TGTGCCAGCAGTTACAAGCCAGGGTCCTACGAGCAGTACTTC CASSYKPGSYEQYF